These T cell receptor beta chains were read from a single sample in a study of cytomegalovirus exposure and HLA in healthy donors. Libraries were prepared by immunoSEQ multiplex PCR; TCRdb keeps only in-frame clonotypes and omits some of them. The repertoire includes some 180,000 clones, roughly 67% of them detected once, and approximately 5.1% sits in the top ten. Sequencing was performed on PBMCs. These receptors were taken from a woman aged 18 to 35 in good health and CMV-seropositive. Both conserved end residues are part of each CDR3. Fields, in order: clone size, V gene, CDR3 protein. Clone size is shown for a subset of rows, as once, few, many or a class of expanded clone.

NA,TRBV10-3,CATGQGINQPQHF
NA,TRBV2,CASSGRVTGLTGELFF
NA,TRBV10-3,CAISGGDLSGNTIYF
NA,TRBV4-3,CASSQDLLAGLKTQYF
NA,TRBV6-1,CASSWAPEGETQYF
NA,TRBV29-1,CSGSGGASTDTQYF
NA,TRBV5-1,CASTSTDRLQETQYF
NA,TRBV5-6,CASSLVRTANYGYTF
NA,TRBV27,CASSPDFPHKNIQYF
NA,TRBV7-3,CASSLLAGSSYNEQFF
once,TRBV6-5,CASSYRGYDQPQHF
NA,TRBV2,CASSEKWTSGGIDNEQFF
NA,TRBV9,CASSFGLAEAKNIQYF
NA,TRBV5-1,CASSPTRAGELFF
once,TRBV2,CASSEWQKNTEAFF
NA,TRBV2,CASSERGGIYEQYF
NA,TRBV27,CASSLRLAGAEGTQYF
NA,TRBV9,CASSPPDGRRTEAFF
NA,TRBV5-8,CASSLVGAGNQPQHF
NA,TRBV19,CASSTGTSDQPQHF
NA,TRBV4-3,CASSGSIHDSPGKNNEQYF
NA,TRBV6-5,CASSYSSLRGMDEQYF
NA,TRBV6-1,CASREGEGYGYTF
few,TRBV9,CASSISGGPYEQYF
NA,TRBV6-6,CASSYDRTDNSPLHF
few,TRBV5-7,CASSSQGGNTIYF
NA,TRBV27,CASSDRGRLNSPLHF
NA,TRBV19,CASSRTGGLSYEQYF
NA,TRBV5-4,CASSLDDLSSYEQYF
NA,TRBV7-6,CASSDRDRAGVREKLFF
NA,TRBV15,CATSRDRRGGGRTYEQYF
NA,TRBV19,CASSPEVGQPQHF
NA,TRBV7-6,CASSLGQGGGQQYF
NA,TRBV7-2,CASSLGGGGYTF
NA,TRBV25-1,CASSGDGGADGYTF
once,TRBV18,CASSPRSDEQFF
NA,TRBV4-3,CASSLDPGTGANEQYF
NA,TRBV11-2,CASSLRGGQAKNIQYF
few,TRBV7-2,CASSSLPAGYTF
NA,TRBV2,CASSGGQEDYEQYF
few,TRBV28,CASSLVLRGRWNSPLHF
NA,TRBV7-8,CASSKAGTRDPGELFF
NA,TRBV18,CASSPARQNIQYF
NA,TRBV7-9,CASSQYATTGELFF
NA,TRBV27,CASSLSGAGQPQHF
NA,TRBV7-6,CASSTRQGYGYTF
NA,TRBV5-5,CASSLQPTAGTQETQYF
NA,TRBV6-1,CASSLGDRGFDEQYF
once,TRBV10-3,CAISESSRQGASEKLFF
NA,TRBV19,CASSRGGQAKGNSPLHF